The 26 T cell receptor beta chains in this list originate from one sample, sequenced in a study of T cells in localized non-small cell lung cancer. The method was immunoSEQ multiplex PCR; TCRdb's version includes in-frame clones alone and lacks a portion of them. The sample carries around 130,000 clones, around 89% recorded once. The material was peripheral blood, obtained before any cancer treatment. These receptors originate from a female donor of 60 years or more with stage I lung adenocarcinoma.

The chain carries TRBV28 and TRBJ1-2; D remains ambiguous. Trimming took off 8 bases at V and 4 bases at J, with 11 bases between the two ends. The germline V gene encodes CDR1 MDHEN and CDR2 SYDVKM. This CDR3 has 12 amino acids. CDR3 residues: CASREDPYGYTF. Written as DNA, the CDR3 is TGTGCCAGCCGAGAGGATCCCTATGGCTACACCTTC.

This clone was detected a few times. V gene TRBV15 combines with J gene TRBJ2-7; perhaps TRBD2 as D (7 bases). Germline V gene sequence: CDR1 LNHNV, CDR2 YYDKDF (reference sequence). The length of the CDR3 is 13 residues. V lost 4 bases to trimming and J lost 6 bases, with 13 bases between them. The CDR3 reads CATSIGGGSEQYF. As DNA, the CDR3 is TGTGCCACCAGCATAGGGGGGGGGAGCGAGCAGTACTTC.

This chain links TRBV30 with TRBJ2-4; D may be TRBD2 (6 bases). CDR1 is GTSNPN and CDR2 is SVGIG in the germline V gene (reference sequence). The CDR3 spans 15 residues. V lost 2 bases and J lost 8, with 19 bases in between. The CDR3 DNA reads TGTGCCTGGAGTCCTATCCGGGGCCCGGGGGACATTCAGTACTTC. Translated, it gives CAWSPIRGPGDIQYF.

The CDR3 DNA reads as TGTGCCAGTACCCATTCCCCCGATGTGGCTCGGCGGTATGAGCAGTTCTTC. Amino acids: CASTHSPDVARRYEQFF. The chain combines TRBV19 with TRBJ2-1; unclear D gene. CDR1 is LNHDA and CDR2 is SQIVND in the germline V gene (reference sequence). V lost 7 bases and J lost 8, with 27 bases in between. The CDR3 is 17 residues long.

The chain joins TRBV11-1 to TRBJ2-7; tentative D call: TRBD1 (5 bases). Germline CDR1 reads SGHAT; CDR2 reads FQDESV (reference sequence). The CDR3 runs to 15 residues. V lost 1 base to trimming and J lost 3 bases, with 13 bases between them. The CDR3 reads CASSLETVSFYEQYF. The CDR3 DNA sequence: TGTGCCAGCAGCTTAGAGACAGTGAGCTTCTACGAGCAGTACTTC.

The CDR3 bases are TGTGCCAGCAGTGAATTACGGGAGGATCAGCCCCAGCATTTT. Residues: CASSELREDQPQHF. The chain couples TRBV2 to TRBJ1-5; unclear D gene. From germline, CDR1 is SNHLY and CDR2 FYNNEI. The CDR3 spans 14 residues. Trimming left V 2 bases short and J 5 bases short, with 10 bases between.

This clone was seen just once. J is TRBJ2-6 and V is TRBV29-1; D not resolved. Trimming stripped 6 bases from V and 4 bases from J, with 10 bases between. CDR1 and CDR2 from the germline V gene are SQVTM and ANQGSEA. The CDR3 runs 13 residues. CDR3 amino acids: CSVPSPGANVLTF. The CDR3 region has the DNA TGCAGCGTACCATCCCCCGGGGCCAACGTCCTGACTTTC.

The chain couples TRBV7-2 to TRBJ2-1; TRBD2 agrees at 9 bases. The CDR3 is 15 amino acids. J lost 6 bases, V lost 1 base, and 4 bases had no gene match. Looked up from germline, CDR1 is SGHTA and CDR2 is FQGNSA. CDR3 protein: CASSLGARGGNEQFF. CDR3 in DNA: TGTGCCAGCAGCTTAGGTGCGCGGGGGGGCAATGAGCAGTTCTTC.

The J gene is TRBJ2-2, the V gene TRBV6-4; tentative D call: TRBD1 (6 bases). Trimming took 2 bases from V and 2 from J, leaving 6 bases between them. Germline-derived CDR1 and CDR2 are MRHNA and SNTAGT. The length of the CDR3 is 14 residues. CDR3 coding DNA: TGTGCCAGCAGTGACGGGACAAACACCGGGGAGCTGTTTTTT. It codes for CASSDGTNTGELFF.

The CDR3 bases are TGTGCCAGCAGTCTATACCCGGGTCGATACGAGCAGTACTTC. As protein: CASSLYPGRYEQYF. The rearrangement uses TRBV28 and TRBJ2-7, with D hard to call. The germline CDR1 and CDR2 sequences are MDHEN and SYDVKM. CDR3 size: 14 residues. Trimming took 5 bases from V and 4 from J, leaving 15 bases between them.

The gene calls are TRBV5-1 and TRBJ2-3, with unresolved D. The CDR3 has 16 amino acids. The V end was cut by 4 bases, the J end by 1 base, with 16 bases between. Looked up from germline, CDR1 is SGHRS and CDR2 is YFSETQ. The CDR3, as DNA: TGCGCCAGCAGCCCATTGACTTCCACAGGCACAGATACGCAGTATTTT. It is translated as CASSPLTSTGTDTQYF.

The chain employs TRBV9 and TRBJ2-3; 7 positions agree with TRBD1. Germline CDR1 is SGDLS and CDR2 is YYNGEE. The CDR3 extends over 15 amino acids. Unmatched junction bases numbered 5, after V lost 4 bases and J lost 0 bases. Written as DNA, the CDR3 is TGTGCCAGCAGCTTCACGACAGGGAGCACAGATACGCAGTATTTT. Encoded protein: CASSFTTGSTDTQYF.

The chain couples TRBV30 to TRBJ1-2, with TRBD1 matching 7 bases. The CDR3 runs 13 residues. The V gene's germline CDR1 is GTSNPN and CDR2 SVGIG (reference sequence). V trimming: 2 bases; J trimming: 2 bases; junction bases outside the gene matches: 2. CDR3 sequence (DNA): TGTGCCTGGAGTCCGGGACAGAACTATGGCTACACCTTC. This gives the protein CAWSPGQNYGYTF.

This chain connects TRBV9 to TRBJ2-5, with D perhaps being TRBD1 or TRBD2 (6 bases each). There are 21 residues in the CDR3. V lost 0 bases and J lost 0, with 27 bases in between. Germline V gene data show CDR1 as SGDLS and CDR2 as YYNGEE. The CDR3: CASSVGIGGLGSGIYQETQYF. DNA of the CDR3: TGTGCCAGCAGCGTAGGTATAGGGGGGCTGGGTAGCGGAATCTACCAAGAGACCCAGTACTTC.

The chain links TRBV10-3 to TRBJ2-2; 7 bases agree with TRBD1. V was pared by 10 bases and J by 7 bases, with 9 bases of the junction left unmatched. Germline V lookup: CDR1 ENHRY, CDR2 SYGVKD. The CDR3 consists of 13 residues. CDR3 bases: TGTGCCACCGTAGGACAGGAGATCGGGGAGCTGTTTTTT. Residues: CATVGQEIGELFF.

The V call is TRBV10-1, the J call TRBJ1-2; D is undetermined. V was cut by 0 bases and J by 9 bases, with 17 bases left in between. CDR1 and CDR2 (germline): WNHNN, SYGVQD (reference sequence). This CDR3 has 15 residues. This CDR3 is CASSESAGVVKCYTF. The CDR3 coding sequence is TGCGCCAGCAGTGAGTCTGCCGGGGTTGTAAAATGCTACACCTTC.

The rearrangement joins TRBV28 to TRBJ2-1; no clear D. Germline-derived CDR1 and CDR2 are MDHEN and SYDVKM. Trimming cost V 8 bases and J 8 bases, with 10 bases left between them. The CDR3 runs 11 residues. CDR3 residues: CASRREDEQFF. DNA for the CDR3: TGTGCCAGCCGTCGTGAGGATGAGCAGTTCTTC. Supplemented by reference TRBV28 and TRBJ2-1, the full variable domain reads DVKVTQSSRYLVKRTGEKVFLECVQDMDHENMFWYRQDPGLGLRLIYFSYDVKMKEKGDIPEGYSVSREKKERFSLILESASTNQTSMYLCASRREDEQFFGPGTRLTVL.

The genes are TRBV18 and TRBJ2-2; D is possibly TRBD2 (6 bases). V was pared by 1 base and J by 4 bases, with 10 bases between. The CDR3 runs 15 residues. Looked up from germline, CDR1 is KGHSH and CDR2 is LQKENI. The CDR3 nucleotides are TGTGCCAGCTCACCACTGGCGGGAAGCACCGGGGAGCTGTTTTTT. As protein: CASSPLAGSTGELFF.

V gene TRBV11-2 combines with J gene TRBJ2-7; 8 positions match TRBD1. V gave up 5 bases and J gave up 4 bases; unmatched junction bases: 7. The CDR3 has 14 amino acids. The V gene's germline CDR1 is SGHAT and CDR2 FQNNGV. The CDR3 loop is CASSLQGGLYEQYF. CDR3 nucleotides: TGTGCCAGCAGCCTACAGGGGGGCCTTTACGAGCAGTACTTC.

The rearrangement links TRBV5-4 to TRBJ1-2, with D hard to call. This CDR3 is built from 12 residues. CDR1 is SGHNT, CDR2 YYREEE, per germline (reference sequence). V lost 6 bases to trimming and J lost 4 bases, with 10 bases between them. Here the CDR3 reads CASKGPLYGYTF. CDR3 nucleotides: TGTGCCAGCAAAGGGCCCCTCTATGGCTACACCTTC. Drawing the rest from reference TRBV5-4 and TRBJ1-2, the complete variable domain is ETGVTQSPTHLIKTRGQQVTLRCSSQSGHNTVSWYQQALGQGPQFIFQYYREEENGRGNFPPRFSGLQFPNYSSELNVNALELDDSALYLCASKGPLYGYTFGSGTRLTVV.

This clone has only a few counts. This sequence joins TRBV7-9 and TRBJ2-6, with D unclear. Germline loops: CDR1 SEHNR, CDR2 FQNEAQ (reference sequence). Trimming stripped 1 base from V and 2 bases from J, with 3 bases between. The CDR3 is 14 amino acids. Here the CDR3 reads CASSLGTGANVLTF. CDR3 in DNA: TGTGCCAGCAGCTTAGGGACTGGGGCCAACGTCCTGACTTTC.

The chain carries TRBV6-1 and TRBJ1-1; D is perhaps TRBD1 (5 bases). Trimming shortened V by 2 bases and J by 4 bases, and 8 bases separated the two germline ends. The CDR3 totals 13 residues. Germline CDR1 MNHNS, CDR2 SASEGT. The CDR3 nucleotides are TGTGCCAGCAGTGAATCAGGGACCACTGAAGCTTTCTTT. It translates to CASSESGTTEAFF.

The chain has TRBV15 and TRBJ2-2; TRBD1 might be the D (5 bases). This CDR3 region has 13 residues. Germline V gives CDR1 LNHNV, CDR2 YYDKDF (reference sequence). Trimming removed 3 bases from V and 6 bases from J, with 8 bases in between. CDR3 region: CATSRGQAGELFF. DNA for the CDR3: TGTGCCACCAGCAGGGGGCAGGCCGGGGAGCTGTTTTTT.

V usage is TRBV5-4 and J usage is TRBJ2-2; 8 positions agree with TRBD1. Germline CDR1 SGHNT, CDR2 YYREEE (reference sequence). The J segment lost 4 bases and the V segment lost 4 bases, leaving 12 bases of the junction unmatched. This CDR3 is built from 17 residues. CDR3 loop: CASSPRGRQFSTGELFF. The CDR3 region has the DNA TGTGCCAGCAGCCCCAGGGGGCGGCAGTTCAGCACCGGGGAGCTGTTTTTT.

This chain links TRBV9 with TRBJ1-4, with 10 bases that match TRBD1. CDR3 size: 15 residues. The V gene's germline CDR1 is SGDLS and CDR2 YYNGEE. V lost 0 bases, J lost 10 bases, and 6 bases stayed unmatched. This CDR3 reads CASSVEGQGTRKLFF. In DNA form, the CDR3 reads TGTGCCAGCAGCGTAGAGGGACAGGGGACGCGAAAACTGTTTTTT.

The chain recombines TRBV10-3 with TRBJ2-7; 8 nucleotides match TRBD1. There are 11 residues in the CDR3. Trimming removed 10 bases from V and 3 bases from J; junction bases left unmatched: 2. The germline gives CDR1 ENHRY, CDR2 SYGVKD. CDR3 sequence (DNA): TGTGCCAGCACAGGGGGCTACGAGCAGTACTTC. The encoded protein is CASTGGYEQYF.